The entry that follows covers one T cell receptor beta chain sequence. The data were obtained in a study of blood T cell repertoires in COVID-19. Across the study: T cells, B-cell-depleted T cells, or PBMCs provided the cDNA or gDNA that served as material.

In the study's own analysis: Reference gene primer amplification yielded estimated nucleated cell counts. Repertoires were generated with immunoSEQ multiplex PCR, while TCRdb's copy carries only in-frame clones and drops some. Clonal size and the V and J genes are those of that table, whereas D and trimming came from the DNA. There are fewer than 15,000 clones in the sample; about nine tenths occur only once, and roughly 30% lies in the top ten. With 4 bases clipped from V and 1 base from J, the junction kept 4 bases outside the gene matches. Germline V gene sequence: CDR1 SGHNT, CDR2 YYREEE (reference sequence). This CDR3 is built from 15 residues.

Source material: peripheral blood. J is TRBJ2-1 and V is TRBV5-4; 8 nucleotides match TRBD2. The source of this sequence is a woman between 65 and 79 years old with active COVID-19. The CDR3 region has the DNA TGTGCCAGCAGCCACGCTAGCGGGTCCTACAATGAGCAGTTCTTC. Protein product: CASSHASGSYNEQFF.